Listed below are T cell receptor beta chains from one sample, sequenced in a study. TCRdb passed the 5' RACE reads through MiXCR, listing each CDR3 protein once. The top ten clones hold around 4.4% of a sample with about 8,900 distinct CDR3 sequences, over 25% of them seen once. The sample was naive CD4+ T cells sorted from a lymph node. Receptors were obtained from a female donor with breast cancer. The CDR3 runs from the conserved cysteine through the conserved F or W. The order of the fields is D gene, V gene, J gene, clone size, CDR3 DNA, CDR3 protein. A D gene is named only where the DNA matches it firmly. Part of the rows lack a size; the others show once, few, many or a class for expanded clones.

>-|TRBV18|TRBJ2-2|many
TGTGCCAGCTCACCACGGGCCAGGGCGAACACCGGGGAGCTGTTTTTT
CASSPRARANTGELFF
>-|TRBV5-6|TRBJ1-5|many
TGTGCCAGCAGCTGGGGGGCAGGGATGCGCAATCAGCCCCAGCATTTT
CASSWGAGMRNQPQHF
>-|TRBV20-1|TRBJ2-3|-
TGCAGTGGCGCCGAAACTAGCACAGATACGCAGTATTTT
CSGAETSTDTQYF
>-|TRBV12-3/TRBV12-4|TRBJ1-1|medium-sized
TGTGCCAGCAGCTCTGTTGAAGCTTTCTTT
CASSSVEAFF
>TRBD2|TRBV6-5|TRBJ2-1|-
TGTGCCAGCGGCGGGGGGAATGAGCAGTTCTTC
CASGGGNEQFF
>-|TRBV5-1|TRBJ1-1|many
TGCGCCAGCACCCCGACAGGAGGGATGAACACTGAAGCTTTCTTT
CASTPTGGMNTEAFF
>-|TRBV20-1|TRBJ1-1|-
TGCAGTGCTAGAGTCGGGCGGTTGAACACTGAAGCTTTCTTT
CSARVGRLNTEAFF
>-|TRBV6-5|TRBJ2-5|-
TGTGCCAGCAGTTACTCGAATGGGGGCTGGGAGACCCAGTACTTC
CASSYSNGGWETQYF
>TRBD2|TRBV4-2|TRBJ2-1|-
TGTGCCAGCAGCATAGCGGGAGCGTTCAATGAGCAGTTCTTC
CASSIAGAFNEQFF
>-|TRBV7-6|TRBJ2-1|-
TGTGCCAGCAGCTTAGTCCCATCGGAGGGCCCTTACAATGAGCAGTTCTTC
CASSLVPSEGPYNEQFF
>TRBD1|TRBV12-3/TRBV12-4|TRBJ2-1|-
TGTGCCAGCAGACAGAGGGGGCCTTACAATGAGCAGTTCTTC
CASRQRGPYNEQFF
>-|TRBV29-1|TRBJ2-5|many
TGCAGCGGAAGGGGTTTTAAAGAGACCCAGTACTTC
CSGRGFKETQYF
>-|TRBV20-1|TRBJ1-1|many
TGCAGTGCTAGATTAAGGGGCATGAACACTGAAGCTTTCTTT
CSARLRGMNTEAFF
>-|TRBV18|TRBJ2-1|-
TGTGCCAGCTCACCACAAGGCAGCTGCTACAATGAGCAGTTCTTC
CASSPQGSCYNEQFF
>-|TRBV6-5|TRBJ2-3|-
TGTGCCAGCAGTAACCGGGGGACCCGCACAGATACGCAGTATTTT
CASSNRGTRTDTQYF
>TRBD2|TRBV7-9|TRBJ2-1|-
TGTGCCAGCAGCCAGCGGGAGTCGTACAATGAGCAGTTCTTC
CASSQRESYNEQFF
>-|TRBV25-1|TRBJ2-1|many
TGTGCCAGCAGTGAAGTCAATCGCCTAGCAGACTACAATGAGCAGTTCTTC
CASSEVNRLADYNEQFF
>TRBD1|TRBV5-1|TRBJ2-4|-
TGTGCCAGTCAAAAACGAGAGGGGGCGGTCAAAAACATTCAGTACTTC
CASQKREGAVKNIQYF
>-|TRBV24-1|TRBJ2-1|many
TGTGCCACCAGTGCCCTTAATGATGAGCAGTTCTTC
CATSALNDEQFF
>TRBD2|TRBV11-2|TRBJ2-7|many
TGTGCCAGCAGCCCCTGGGGACTAGCGCTCTCCTACGAGCAGTACTTC
CASSPWGLALSYEQYF
>-|TRBV7-9|TRBJ1-1|few
TGTGCCAGCAGCTCGTCGACAGCGCTTATGAACACTGAAGCTTTCTTT
CASSSSTALMNTEAFF